A few counts support the clone carrying this T cell receptor beta chain. Here immunoSEQ multiplex PCR was the method, and the copy in TCRdb shows in-frame clones only, minus some. Of about 64,000 clones detected, around 90% appear once; the ten largest clones hold roughly 13%. The data were taken from a study of lymphopenia after photon versus proton radiotherapy. Germline CDR1 and CDR2: SEHNR and FQNEAQ (reference sequence). CDR3 length: 15 amino acids. V was pared by 4 bases and J by 7 bases, with 16 bases between. The origin of this receptor is a man older than 75 with esophageal cancer. Sequencing was performed on peripheral blood, taken from a patient treated with proton-based radiotherapy. The chain is built from TRBV7-9 and TRBJ1-4; D gene ambiguous. CDR3 nucleotide sequence: TGTGCCAGCAGCTCGGGAGGAGGCGAGGGTGAAAAACTGTTTTTT. It is translated as CASSSGGGEGEKLFF.